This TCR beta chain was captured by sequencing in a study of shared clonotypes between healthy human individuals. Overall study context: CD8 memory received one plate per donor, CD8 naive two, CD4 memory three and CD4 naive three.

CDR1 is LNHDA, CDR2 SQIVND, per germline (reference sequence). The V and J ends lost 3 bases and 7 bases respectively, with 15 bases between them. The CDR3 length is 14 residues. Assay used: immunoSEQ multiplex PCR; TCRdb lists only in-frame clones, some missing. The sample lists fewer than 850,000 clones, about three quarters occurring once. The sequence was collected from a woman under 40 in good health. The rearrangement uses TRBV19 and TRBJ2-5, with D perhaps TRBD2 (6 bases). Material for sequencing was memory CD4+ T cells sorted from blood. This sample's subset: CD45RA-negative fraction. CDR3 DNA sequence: TGTGCCAGTAGTATTCCGGGCAACGGGAGGACCCAGTACTTC. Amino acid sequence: CASSIPGNGRTQYF.